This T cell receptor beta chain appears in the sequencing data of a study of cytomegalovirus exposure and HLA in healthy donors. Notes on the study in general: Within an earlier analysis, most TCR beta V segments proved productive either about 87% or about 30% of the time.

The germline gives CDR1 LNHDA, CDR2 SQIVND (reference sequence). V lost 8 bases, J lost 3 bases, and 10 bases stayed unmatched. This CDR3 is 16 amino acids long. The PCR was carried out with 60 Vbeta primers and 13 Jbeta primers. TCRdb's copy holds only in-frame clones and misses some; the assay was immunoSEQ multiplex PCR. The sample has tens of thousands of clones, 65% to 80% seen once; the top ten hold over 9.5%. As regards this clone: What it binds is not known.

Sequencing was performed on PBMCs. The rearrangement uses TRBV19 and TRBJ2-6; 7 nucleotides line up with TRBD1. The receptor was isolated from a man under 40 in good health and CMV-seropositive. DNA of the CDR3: TGTGCCAGTTGGACAGGTCACAGAGGTGGGGCCAACGTCCTGACTTTC. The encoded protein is CASWTGHRGGANVLTF.